This is a list of T cell receptor beta chains from one sample in a study of T cell responses to AZD1222 COVID-19 vaccine. Libraries were prepared by immunoSEQ multiplex PCR; TCRdb keeps only in-frame clonotypes and omits some of them. The table shows 150,000 to 200,000 clones, with roughly nine tenths occurring only once. The sample here was peripheral blood, taken 28 days after the second AZD1222 dose. The receptors here all came from an adult who received the AZD1222 COVID-19 vaccine. Each CDR3 is given with its conserved first and last residue. D genes are given only for firm matches. Clone size, where shown, is once, few, many, or a class for clones that have expanded.

TRBV27	-	-	TRBJ2-7	CASTPSATSYEQYF	TGTGCCAGCACCCCCAGCGCAACGTCCTACGAGCAGTACTTC
TRBV10-3	-	TRBD2	TRBJ2-1	CAISHKREGTMSSYNEQFF	TGTGCCATCAGTCATAAGCGGGAGGGCACTATGAGCTCCTACAATGAGCAGTTCTTC
TRBV10-1	-	-	TRBJ1-1	CASSERLGTEAFF	TGCGCCAGCAGTGAACGACTGGGCACTGAAGCTTTCTTT
TRBV27	-	-	TRBJ1-2	CASSTQAWGSFNYGYTF	TGTGCCAGCAGTACCCAGGCGTGGGGCAGCTTTAACTATGGCTACACCTTC
TRBV19	-	TRBD1	TRBJ1-4	CATRDRRGATNEKLFF	TGTGCCACTAGGGACAGGCGAGGGGCAACTAATGAAAAACTGTTTTTT
TRBV7-9	-	-	TRBJ1-5	CASSLDWGQPQHF	TGTGCCAGCAGCTTAGACTGGGGTCAGCCCCAGCATTTT
TRBV7-9	-	-	TRBJ1-1	CASSPRRWNTEAFF	TGTGCCAGCAGCCCCCGCCGGTGGAACACTGAAGCTTTCTTT
TRBV6-1	-	-	TRBJ1-2	CASSEYLENYGYTF	TGTGCCAGCAGTGAATATCTCGAGAACTATGGCTACACCTTC
TRBV9	-	TRBD1	TRBJ1-4	CASSRGGLTVNEKLFF	TGTGCCAGCTCCAGAGGGGGCCTAACCGTTAATGAAAAACTGTTTTTT
TRBV12-3/TRBV12-4	-	-	TRBJ1-2	CASTGRDGYTF	TGTGCCAGCACTGGTCGGGATGGCTACACCTTC
TRBV3-1/TRBV3-2	few	TRBD2	TRBJ2-1	CASSPGLASNEQFF	TGTGCCAGCAGTCCGGGACTAGCGAGCAATGAGCAGTTCTTC
TRBV3-1/TRBV3-2	-	-	TRBJ2-3	CASSQRDGTDTQYF	TGTGCCAGCAGCCAAAGGGACGGCACAGATACGCAGTATTTT
TRBV2	-	-	TRBJ2-7	CASSQTRAVVNEQYF	TGTGCCAGCAGTCAGACTAGGGCGGTCGTCAACGAGCAGTACTTC
TRBV7-9	-	-	TRBJ1-4	CASSPRLEVNEKLFF	TGTGCCAGCAGCCCCCGTTTGGAGGTTAATGAAAAACTGTTTTTT
TRBV4-2	-	TRBD1	TRBJ2-6	CASSQNIGQGVGSGANVLTF	TGTGCCAGCAGCCAAAATATAGGACAGGGGGTAGGGTCTGGGGCCAACGTCCTGACTTTC
TRBV7-6	-	-	TRBJ2-3	CASSLALGPSTDTQYF	TGTGCCAGCAGCTTAGCTCTTGGGCCTAGCACAGATACGCAGTATTTT
TRBV7-8	-	-	TRBJ1-1	CASSLGEEVAFF	TGTGCCAGCAGCTTAGGTGAGGAGGTGGCTTTCTTT
TRBV9	-	TRBD1	TRBJ1-2	CASSQGAGYGYTF	TGTGCCAGCAGCCAGGGGGCGGGCTATGGCTACACCTTC
TRBV19	-	-	TRBJ1-5	CASSIPGKQRGNQPQHF	TGTGCCAGTAGTATCCCCGGTAAACAGAGGGGCAATCAGCCCCAGCATTTT
TRBV27	-	TRBD1	TRBJ1-3	CASSLAGDRASGNTIYF	TGTGCCAGCAGTTTAGCTGGCGACAGGGCCTCTGGAAACACCATATATTTT
TRBV6-5	-	-	TRBJ1-3	CASRSPTPGNTIYF	TGTGCCAGCAGGTCCCCCACTCCAGGAAACACCATATATTTT
TRBV7-8	-	-	TRBJ2-1	CASSLMLASDYEQFF	TGTGCCAGCAGCTTAATGTTGGCTAGCGACTATGAGCAGTTCTTC
TRBV9	-	-	TRBJ2-7	CASSVATEGGEQYF	TGTGCCAGCAGCGTAGCGACAGAGGGGGGCGAGCAGTACTTC
TRBV19	-	-	TRBJ2-1	CASSIMEGGYNEQFF	TGTGCCAGTAGTATTATGGAGGGGGGGTACAATGAGCAGTTCTTC
TRBV28	-	TRBD1	TRBJ1-4	CASSSGGRKLFF	TGTGCCAGCAGTTCAGGGGGCCGAAAACTGTTTTTT
TRBV27	-	-	TRBJ1-5	CASSLGGGQPQHF	TGTGCCAGCAGTCTAGGGGGAGGGCAGCCCCAGCATTTT
TRBV2	once	-	TRBJ2-5	CASSVGGETQYF	TGTGCCAGCAGTGTGGGTGGAGAGACCCAGTACTTC
TRBV5-4	-	-	TRBJ2-6	CASSPDVSSGANVLTF	TGTGCCAGCAGCCCGGACGTGAGCTCTGGGGCCAACGTCCTGACTTTC
TRBV27	-	-	TRBJ1-1	CASRQNTEAFF	TGTGCCAGCAGACAGAACACTGAAGCTTTCTTT
TRBV19	-	-	TRBJ1-6	CASNGYRFSTNSPLHF	TGTGCCAGTAATGGTTACCGCTTCTCTACTAATTCACCCCTCCACTTT
TRBV12-5	-	TRBD1	TRBJ1-2	CASGSLPGLFRQGIDGYTF	TGTGCTAGTGGTTCCTTACCTGGGTTATTTCGACAGGGCATCGATGGCTACACCTTC
TRBV4-2	-	-	TRBJ2-3	CASSQDRPATDTQYF	TGTGCCAGCAGCCAAGATCGTCCGGCCACAGATACGCAGTATTTT
TRBV6-2/TRBV6-3	-	-	TRBJ2-1	CASSQLGPYNEQFF	TGTGCCAGCAGTCAACTAGGACCCTACAATGAGCAGTTCTTC
TRBV5-1	few	-	TRBJ2-3	CASSLVPSTDTQYF	TGCGCCAGCAGCTTGGTTCCCAGCACAGATACGCAGTATTTT
TRBV18	-	TRBD2	TRBJ2-7	CASSPVRGGTYEQYF	TGTGCCAGCTCACCAGTACGGGGGGGAACCTACGAGCAGTACTTC
TRBV6-2/TRBV6-3	-	TRBD2	TRBJ2-5	CASSYSRGRVETQYF	TGTGCCAGCAGTTACTCTCGCGGGAGAGTGGAGACCCAGTACTTC
TRBV7-2	-	TRBD1	TRBJ2-1	CASSPRTGNYNEQFF	TGTGCCAGCAGCCCGAGGACAGGGAACTACAATGAGCAGTTCTTC
TRBV6-5	-	-	TRBJ2-2	CASLIASNTGELFF	TGTGCCAGCCTAATCGCAAGTAACACCGGGGAGCTGTTTTTT
TRBV5-6	-	-	TRBJ1-3	CASSLSGNTIYF	TGTGCCAGCTCCCTAAGTGGAAACACCATATATTTT
TRBV11-1	-	TRBD1	TRBJ2-7	CASSLRQGVRIEQYF	TGTGCCAGCAGCTTACGTCAGGGGGTTAGGATCGAGCAGTACTTC
TRBV9	-	-	TRBJ2-7	CASSPMGSSYEQYF	TGTGCCAGCAGCCCTATGGGGAGCTCCTACGAGCAGTACTTC
TRBV9	-	-	TRBJ2-2	CASRNGRATGELFF	TGTGCCAGCAGGAATGGACGGGCTACCGGGGAGCTGTTTTTT
TRBV6-2/TRBV6-3	-	TRBD1	TRBJ1-5	CASSRQDRGNQPQHF	TGTGCCAGCAGTCGTCAGGACAGGGGAAATCAGCCCCAGCATTTT
TRBV6-5	once	-	TRBJ1-4	CASSYSGEKLFF	TGTGCCAGCAGTTATTCGGGGGAAAAACTGTTTTTT
TRBV6-1	-	-	TRBJ2-7	CASSEFSGRYEQYF	TGTGCCAGCAGTGAATTCTCAGGGCGCTACGAGCAGTACTTC
TRBV19	-	TRBD1	TRBJ2-3	CASSIERGRTDTQYF	TGTGCCAGTAGTATAGAGAGGGGGCGAACAGATACGCAGTATTTT
TRBV12-3/TRBV12-4	-	-	TRBJ1-1	CASSSREDTEAFF	TGTGCCAGCAGTAGCAGGGAGGACACTGAAGCTTTCTTT
TRBV10-1	few	TRBD2	TRBJ2-1	CASSETSGLYDEQFF	TGCGCCAGCAGTGAGACTAGCGGGTTATACGATGAGCAGTTCTTC
TRBV11-2	-	-	TRBJ1-4	CASSRNNEKLFF	TGTGCCAGCTCCAGAAATAATGAAAAACTGTTTTTT
TRBV5-6	-	-	TRBJ1-2	CASSSFTRDYGYTF	TGTGCCAGCAGCTCCTTCACCAGGGATTATGGCTACACCTTC